Listed below are T cell receptor beta chains from one sample, sequenced in a study of blood T cell repertoires in COVID-19. The data were produced by immunoSEQ multiplex PCR, yet TCRdb's version contains in-frame clones alone and is incomplete. The table shows 90,000 to 100,000 clones, with roughly four fifths occurring only once. Sequenced material: peripheral blood. The receptor source for this set is a man in his 70s with acute or convalescent COVID-19. The CDR3 runs from the conserved cysteine through the conserved F or W.

TRBJ2-3 | TRBV7-3 | CASSFQGSATDTQYF
TRBJ1-2 | TRBV3-1/TRBV3-2 | CASSGTGDGYTF
TRBJ2-7 | TRBV6-2/TRBV6-3 | CASSSAGGSREQYF
TRBJ2-5 | TRBV6-2/TRBV6-3 | CASSRAGVGETQYF
TRBJ1-5 | TRBV3-1/TRBV3-2 | CASSQQDSNQPQHF
TRBJ2-2 | TRBV4-1 | CASGHYLGGAGELFF
TRBJ2-4 | TRBV27 | CASSLNGGSLAKNIQYF
TRBJ1-4 | TRBV30 | CAWTLTGSEKLFF
TRBJ1-3 | TRBV28 | CASSLSLSSGNTIYF
TRBJ2-5 | TRBV28 | CASTLAGRARETQYF
TRBJ2-7 | TRBV27 | CASTDLGLPYEQYF
TRBJ1-2 | TRBV7-2 | CASSSYRGNYGYTF
TRBJ1-3 | TRBV5-6 | CASSLRTSTRGNTIYF
TRBJ2-2 | TRBV9 | CASSAGLHTGELFF
TRBJ1-3 | TRBV10-3 | CAIRGIRDRVMDTIYF
TRBJ1-2 | TRBV2 | CASSSGGSYGYTF
TRBJ1-2 | TRBV19 | CASSPGLTESYGYTF
TRBJ2-2 | TRBV3-1/TRBV3-2 | CASSQMLARELFF
TRBJ1-5 | TRBV7-2 | CASSSGTGNQPQHF
TRBJ2-3 | TRBV18 | CASSPYTDTQYF